This T cell receptor (beta chain) was captured by sequencing in a study of blood T cell repertoires in COVID-19. About the study: There were acute and convalescent COVID-19 samples, and they came from the United States, Italy and Spain. Sources were T cells, B-cell-depleted T cells, or PBMCs; the material itself was cDNA or gDNA.

Germline V gene sequence: CDR1 SNHLY, CDR2 FYNNEI. With V trimmed by 6 bases and J by 4 bases, 8 bases remained unmatched. CDR3 length: 15 amino acids. Methods used by the authors: Counts of nucleated cells, estimated from reference gene primer amplification, were obtained. The table came from immunoSEQ multiplex PCR; TCRdb's copy has only in-frame clones and leaves some out. That table supplies the V and J calls and clone size; D and trimming were determined from the DNA. The table has around 180,000 clones, approximately 80% seen once. The chain employs TRBV2 and TRBJ1-5; 8 bases fit TRBD1. The specimen sequenced was peripheral blood. This clonotype was obtained from a human donor in a cohort sampled during active COVID-19. The CDR3 sequence: CASSLGQGWNQPQHF. Written as DNA, the CDR3 is TGTGCCAGCAGCCTCGGACAGGGATGGAATCAGCCCCAGCATTTT.